One and the same sample provided the 28 T cell receptor beta chains below, sequenced in a study of cytomegalovirus exposure and HLA in healthy donors. The PCR employed 60 Vbeta primers together with 13 Jbeta primers. Sequenced by immunoSEQ multiplex PCR; TCRdb stores in-frame clones only, minus some. This table holds 100,000 to 130,000 clones, 60% to 80% found once. The sample was PBMCs. These receptor sequences come from a man between 18 and 29 years old in good health and CMV-seronegative.

The chain employs TRBV6-4 and TRBJ2-3; D perhaps matches TRBD1 (6 bases). The length of the CDR3 is 15 residues. Germline V lookup: CDR1 MRHNA, CDR2 SNTAGT. The V end lost 5 bases, the J end lost 1 base, and 13 bases lay between the germline ends. CDR3 in amino acids: CASSPRGDGTDTQYF. The CDR3 coding sequence is TGTGCCAGCAGTCCCAGGGGAGATGGCACAGATACGCAGTATTTT.

With regard to this clone: Other DNA sequences in this sample translate to the same CDR3. V usage is TRBV5-1 and J usage is TRBJ1-4; 11 bases match TRBD1. This CDR3 spans 15 amino acids. J was trimmed by 8 bases and V by 4 bases; bases with no gene match: 7. The V gene's germline CDR1 is SGHRS and CDR2 YFSETQ. CDR3 in amino acids: CASSGGQGVREKLFF. The CDR3 DNA follows: TGCGCCAGCAGCGGGGGACAGGGGGTAAGGGAAAAACTGTTTTTT.

V is TRBV7-2 and J is TRBJ2-3, with a weak D call TRBD1 (5 bases). V was trimmed by 2 bases and J by 5 bases, leaving 14 bases between them. Germline V lookup: CDR1 SGHTA, CDR2 FQGNSA. The length of the CDR3 is 15 residues. CDR3 region: CASSLSGAGEDTQYF. The CDR3 DNA reads as TGTGCCAGCAGCTTATCTGGGGCTGGGGAAGATACGCAGTATTTT. Full variable domain (remainder filled in from reference TRBV7-2 and TRBJ2-3): GAGVSQSPSNKVTEKGKDVELRCDPISGHTALYWYRQSLGQGLEFLIYFQGNSAPDKSGLPSDRFSAERTGGSVSTLTIQRTQQEDSAVYLCASSLSGAGEDTQYFGPGTRLTVL.

Regarding this clone: Other DNA sequences in the same sample also yield this CDR3. The genes are TRBV19 and TRBJ1-2; D is unclear. Germline V gene lookup returns CDR1 LNHDA and CDR2 SQIVND (reference sequence). This CDR3 spans 12 amino acids. V was trimmed by 11 bases and J by 3 bases, leaving 13 bases between them. CDR3 nucleotides: TGTGCCCTGGGGAGTTGGGACTATGGCTACACCTTC. It codes for CALGSWDYGYTF.

The rearrangement uses TRBV11-2 and TRBJ2-5, with D possibly matching TRBD2 (6 bases). V was clipped by 5 bases and J by 1 base, with 11 bases between them. Germline assignment: CDR1 SGHAT and CDR2 FQNNGV. The length of the CDR3 is 14 residues. The CDR3 here is CASSQRAGQETQYF. The CDR3 nucleotides are TGTGCCAGCAGCCAGCGGGCAGGCCAAGAGACCCAGTACTTC.

The chain is built from TRBV9 and TRBJ2-1, with 10 bases identical to TRBD1. Germline assignment: CDR1 SGDLS and CDR2 YYNGEE. J was trimmed by 5 bases and V by 4 bases; bases with no gene match: 9. This CDR3 region has 16 residues. The CDR3 DNA is TGTGCCAGCAGCTCCCGGGACAGGGGTGGTCACAATGAGCAGTTCTTC. Translating gives CASSSRDRGGHNEQFF. Based on the CDR3 plus reference TRBV9 and TRBJ2-1, the full variable domain is DSGVTQTPKHLITATGQRVTLRCSPRSGDLSVYWYQQSLDQGLQFLIQYYNGEERAKGNILERFSAQQFPDLHSELNLSSLELGDSALYFCASSSRDRGGHNEQFFGPGTRLTVL.

The chain is built from TRBV6-6 and TRBJ1-2, with TRBD1 identical over 10 bases. J lost 4 bases, V lost 8 bases, and 7 bases had no gene match. The CDR3 has 14 amino acids. The germline V gene encodes CDR1 MNHNY and CDR2 SVGAGI (reference sequence). CDR3 in amino acids: CASVTGGSVYGYTF. As DNA, the CDR3 is TGTGCCAGCGTGACAGGGGGCAGTGTCTATGGCTACACCTTC.

This chain links TRBV27 with TRBJ1-5; 10 nucleotides match TRBD1. The V segment lost 5 bases and the J segment 1 base; nucleotides outside the gene matches: 2. Germline assignment: CDR1 MNHEY and CDR2 SMNVEV (reference sequence). The CDR3 totals 15 residues. The CDR3 nucleotides are TGTGCCAGCAGTGACAGGGGGCTAAGCAATCAGCCCCAGCATTTT. It encodes CASSDRGLSNQPQHF.

CDR3 DNA: TGTGCCAGCAGTAGCCGGACTGCGACAGAGACCCAGTACTTC. Protein sequence: CASSSRTATETQYF. The chain employs TRBV6-5 and TRBJ2-5, with TRBD2 as a possible D gene (5 bases). The germline V and J ends were trimmed by 5 bases and 4 bases, with 14 bases remaining between them. The CDR3 extends over 14 amino acids. Germline assignment: CDR1 MNHEY and CDR2 SVGAGI.

The chain recombines TRBV7-9 with TRBJ2-7; 11 bases map to TRBD1. The CDR3 length is 14 residues. V was clipped by 4 bases and J by 3 bases; unmatched bases: 2. Germline lookup yields CDR1 SEHNR and CDR2 FQNEAQ (reference sequence). The CDR3 loop reads CASSSGTGGYEQYF. The CDR3, as DNA: TGTGCCAGCAGCTCCGGGACAGGGGGCTACGAGCAGTACTTC.

The V gene is TRBV4-3, the J gene TRBJ2-1, with TRBD2 identical over 7 bases. The CDR3 is 16 residues long. The germline V gene encodes CDR1 LGHNA and CDR2 YSLEER. Germline trimming cut 4 bases from V and 4 bases from J; bases unmatched to any gene: 10. The CDR3 protein is CASSRSRGLGYNEQFF. As DNA, the CDR3 is TGCGCCAGCAGCCGATCCCGAGGACTAGGGTACAATGAGCAGTTCTTC.

This clone was counted between two and nine times. V is TRBV5-6 and J is TRBJ1-1; D may be TRBD1 (6 bases). V lost 0 bases and J lost 4, with 13 bases in between. The CDR3 is 15 residues long. CDR1 and CDR2 (germline): SGHDT, YYEEEE. In nucleotides, the CDR3 is TGTGCCAGCAGCTTGGCGGGCGGGGGCGGCACTGAAGCTTTCTTT. Amino acids: CASSLAGGGGTEAFF.

In its sample, this clone was seen once. J is TRBJ2-4 and V is TRBV28; D is perhaps TRBD2 (5 bases). The CDR3 spans 17 residues. The germline CDR1 and CDR2 sequences are MDHEN and SYDVKM. Trimming cost V 4 bases and J 0 bases, with 16 bases left between them. The CDR3 here is CASSSLTGLVAKNIQYF. In DNA form, the CDR3 reads TGTGCCAGCAGTTCCTTAACGGGGTTGGTAGCCAAAAACATTCAGTACTTC.

The chain combines TRBV9 with TRBJ1-6; D is ambiguous. The CDR3 loop spans 15 amino acids. Per germline, CDR1 SGDLS and CDR2 YYNGEE. Trimming took 0 bases from V and 9 from J, leaving 13 bases between them. As DNA, the CDR3 is TGTGCCAGCAGCGTAGGGCAGCCGGGGTTTTCACCCCTCCACTTT. Protein sequence: CASSVGQPGFSPLHF.

The chain is built from TRBV19 and TRBJ2-7, with a tentative D call TRBD1 (5 bases). The CDR3 contains 14 residues. Trimming pared 7 bases from V and 0 bases from J, leaving 13 bases between. Per germline, CDR1 LNHDA and CDR2 SQIVND (reference sequence). The CDR3 nucleotides read TGTGCCAGTACCCCGGACACGGCCTCCTACGAGCAGTACTTC. Its protein product is CASTPDTASYEQYF.

The chain uses TRBV7-9 and TRBJ2-3; weak D call: TRBD1 (6 bases). Germline-derived CDR1 and CDR2 are SEHNR and FQNEAQ (reference sequence). V shed 5 bases and J shed 1 base, with 16 bases lying between them. The CDR3 loop spans 16 amino acids. The CDR3 DNA is TGTGCCAGCAGCCCTGACCGGGACATTCGCACAGATACGCAGTATTTT. It is translated as CASSPDRDIRTDTQYF.

This chain uses TRBV7-3 with TRBJ2-7, with a tentative D call TRBD2 (5 bases). The V gene lost 5 bases and the J gene lost 0 bases, with 11 bases spanning the gap. The CDR3 runs 14 residues. Germline loops: CDR1 SGHTA, CDR2 FQGTGA. The CDR3 sequence is CASSAGLSSYEQYF. CDR3 coding DNA: TGTGCCAGCAGCGCCGGACTGAGCTCCTACGAGCAGTACTTC.

This clone is a singleton in its sample. V and J are TRBV13 and TRBJ2-7; a weak D match, TRBD1 (6 bases). V lost 2 bases, J lost 2 bases, and 10 bases lay in between. The CDR3 contains 14 residues. CDR1 and CDR2 (germline): PRHDT, FYEKMQ (reference sequence). The CDR3, as DNA: TGTGCCAGCAGCTTATCCGGGGACACCTACGAGCAGTACTTC. Protein product: CASSLSGDTYEQYF.

The V call is TRBV5-1, the J call TRBJ2-1; the D is unclear. Germline V lookup: CDR1 SGHRS, CDR2 YFSETQ. This CDR3 region has 15 residues. V was pared by 0 bases and J by 9 bases, with 16 bases between. CDR3 DNA sequence: TGCGCCAGCAGCTTGGATTACGGTATTGGTGGTGAGCAGTTCTTC. Amino acid sequence: CASSLDYGIGGEQFF.

The chain combines TRBV7-8 with TRBJ2-7, with a tentative D call TRBD1 (6 bases). Trimming stripped 3 bases from V and 1 base from J, with 22 bases between. This CDR3 spans 18 amino acids. Germline V gives CDR1 SGHVS, CDR2 FQNEAQ. The CDR3 coding sequence is TGTGCCAGCAGCTTGGTATTGATTGGTAGGGGACAATCCTACGAGCAGTACTTC. Translated: CASSLVLIGRGQSYEQYF.

This chain links TRBV7-6 with TRBJ2-5; D ambiguous. The length of the CDR3 is 15 residues. The germline V gene has CDR1 SGHVS and CDR2 FNYEAQ. The germline V and J ends were trimmed by 2 bases and 5 bases, with 15 bases remaining between them. The DNA for the CDR3 is TGTGCCAGCAGCTTAAACGATTTGGTAGTCGAGACCCAGTACTTC. Translation: CASSLNDLVVETQYF.

The V call is TRBV14, the J call TRBJ1-3, with D possibly matching TRBD1 (6 bases). CDR3 length: 14 residues. Germline CDR1 is SGHDN and CDR2 is FVKESK. V lost 4 bases to trimming and J lost 3 bases, with 10 bases between them. The CDR3 reads CASSPWTVGNTIYF. CDR3 coding DNA: TGTGCCAGCAGCCCGTGGACAGTTGGAAACACCATATATTTT. The full variable domain, with the rest looked up from reference TRBV14 and TRBJ1-3, is EAGVTQFPSHSVIEKGQTVTLRCDPISGHDNLYWYRRVMGKEIKFLLHFVKESKQDESGMPNNRFLAERTGGTYSTLKVQPAELEDSGVYFCASSPWTVGNTIYFGEGSWLTVV.

The chain is built from TRBV9 and TRBJ2-3; TRBD2 agrees at 9 bases. This CDR3 comprises 16 residues. Germline values: CDR1 SGDLS, CDR2 YYNGEE. With 0 bases clipped from V and 3 bases from J, the junction kept 5 bases outside the gene matches. The CDR3 is CASSVGWTSETDTQYF. The CDR3 DNA sequence: TGTGCCAGCAGCGTAGGTTGGACTAGCGAGACAGATACGCAGTATTTT.

To note about this clone: Germline is not matched at one junction end, which may reflect a read error. The J gene is TRBJ1-2, the V gene TRBV7-9; the match to TRBD1 covers 8 bases. CDR3 length: 12 residues. Germline CDR1 is SEHNR and CDR2 is FQNEAQ (reference sequence). The CDR3 region is CSSGDRTYGYTF. In DNA, the CDR3 is TGTTCCAGCGGGGACAGGACCTATGGCTACACCTTC.

This clone was detected only a few times. The CDR3 DNA sequence: TGTGCCAGCAGCCAAGATCAGGAAAAACTGTTTTTT. Encoded protein: CASSQDQEKLFF. V gene TRBV4-2 combines with J gene TRBJ1-4; D not certain. Trimming took off 0 bases at V and 8 bases at J, with 4 bases between the two ends. Germline V gene data show CDR1 as LGHNA and CDR2 as YNFKEQ. This CDR3 has 12 amino acids.

V and J are TRBV4-3 and TRBJ1-5, with 11 bases fitting TRBD1. The CDR3 extends over 17 amino acids. In germline, CDR1 is LGHNA, CDR2 YSLEER. Trimming removed 0 bases from V and 7 bases from J; junction bases left unmatched: 8. CDR3 sequence: CASSQDSPGQGGQPQHF. As DNA, the CDR3 is TGCGCCAGCAGCCAAGACTCCCCGGGACAGGGGGGCCAGCCCCAGCATTTT.

V gene TRBV27 combines with J gene TRBJ1-5, with D possibly matching TRBD1 (5 bases). Germline CDR1 reads MNHEY; CDR2 reads SMNVEV (reference sequence). The CDR3 runs to 14 residues. V was trimmed by 5 bases and J by 9 bases, leaving 17 bases between them. Here the CDR3 reads CASSVTGDGGPQHF. CDR3 sequence (DNA): TGTGCCAGCAGTGTAACGGGGGACGGGGGGCCCCAGCATTTT.

This chain uses TRBV15 with TRBJ2-7, with TRBD2 matching over 9 bases. V lost 0 bases, J lost 4 bases, and 7 bases stayed unmatched. This CDR3 has 16 residues. Germline V lookup: CDR1 LNHNV, CDR2 YYDKDF (reference sequence). CDR3 sequence (DNA): TGTGCCACCAGCAGAGATGCGGCGGGGGGGACTTACGAGCAGTACTTC. Its protein product is CATSRDAAGGTYEQYF. The full variable domain, rest sourced from reference TRBV15 and TRBJ2-7, is DAMVIQNPRYQVTQFGKPVTLSCSQTLNHNVMYWYQQKSSQAPKLLFHYYDKDFNNEADTPDNFQSRRPNTSFCFLDIRSPGLGDTAMYLCATSRDAAGGTYEQYFGPGTRLTVT.